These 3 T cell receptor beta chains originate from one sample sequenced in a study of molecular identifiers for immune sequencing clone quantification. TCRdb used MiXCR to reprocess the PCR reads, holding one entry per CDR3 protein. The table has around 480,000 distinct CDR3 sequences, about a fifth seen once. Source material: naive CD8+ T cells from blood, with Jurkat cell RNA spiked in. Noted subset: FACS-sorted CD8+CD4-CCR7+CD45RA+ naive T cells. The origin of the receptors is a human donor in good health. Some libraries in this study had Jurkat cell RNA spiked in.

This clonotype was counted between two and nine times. CDR3 in amino acids: CASSEGGTLYEQYF. DNA for the CDR3: TGTGCCAGCAGTGAAGGAGGGACGCTCTACGAGCAGTACTTC. The gene calls are TRBV2 and TRBJ2-7; the D gene could be TRBD1 or TRBD2 (5 bases each). The CDR3 spans 14 residues. V dropped 1 base and J dropped 3 bases, with 10 bases sitting between them. The V gene's germline CDR1 is SNHLY and CDR2 FYNNEI.

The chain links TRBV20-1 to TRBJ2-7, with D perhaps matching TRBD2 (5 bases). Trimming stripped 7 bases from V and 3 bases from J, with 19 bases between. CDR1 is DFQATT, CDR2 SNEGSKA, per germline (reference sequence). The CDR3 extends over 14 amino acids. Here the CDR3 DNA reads TGCAGTGTGCCCGTGGGAGTAGGTGGCTACGAGCAGTACTTC. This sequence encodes CSVPVGVGGYEQYF.

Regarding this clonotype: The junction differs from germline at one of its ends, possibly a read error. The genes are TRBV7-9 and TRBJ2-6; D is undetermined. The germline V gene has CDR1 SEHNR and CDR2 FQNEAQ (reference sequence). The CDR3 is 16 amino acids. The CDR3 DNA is TGTGCCGGCAGCTTAGGGCCTACAACTGGGGCCAACGTCCTGACTTTC. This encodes CAGSLGPTTGANVLTF.